The entry below gives a single T cell receptor (beta chain) sequence along with its context. No antigen is known for it. These data originate in a study of a mutant IDH1 vaccine in newly diagnosed glioma. Study summary: The therapy given earlier, which was standard therapy, consisted of radiotherapy, temozolomide, or both, and most of the patients received both. Whole-study results and caveats: Pseudoprogression seemed unrelated to changes in top peripheral T cell clonotypes.

The time point: week 11, during vaccination. Doses of 300 ug of mutant IDH1 20-mer peptide were given with topical imiquimod. Libraries were prepared by immunoSEQ multiplex PCR; TCRdb keeps only in-frame clonotypes and omits some of them. The sample yields about 25,000 clones, around 77% seen once. This CDR3 is 13 amino acids long. The V gene's germline CDR1 is SEHNR and CDR2 FQNEAQ (reference sequence). V shed 5 bases and J 4 bases; nucleotides not matched to a gene: 5. This clonotype was obtained from a young woman with glioma. The chain employs TRBV7-9 and TRBJ2-7; TRBD1 agrees at 7 bases. Here the sequenced sample was PBMCs, taken from a glioma patient whose treatment included an IDH1 peptide vaccine. CDR3 DNA: TGTGCCAGCAGCATCCGGGACAGTTACGAGCAGTACTTC. Its translation is CASSIRDSYEQYF.